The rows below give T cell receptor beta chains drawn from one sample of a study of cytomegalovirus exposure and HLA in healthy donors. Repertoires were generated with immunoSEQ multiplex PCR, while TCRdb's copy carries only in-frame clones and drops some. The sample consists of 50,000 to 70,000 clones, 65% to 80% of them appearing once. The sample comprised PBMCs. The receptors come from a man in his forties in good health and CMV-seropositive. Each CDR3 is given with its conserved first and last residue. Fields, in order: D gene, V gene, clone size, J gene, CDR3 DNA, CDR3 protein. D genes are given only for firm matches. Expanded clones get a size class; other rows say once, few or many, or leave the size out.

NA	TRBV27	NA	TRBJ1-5	TGTGCCAGCAGTTTATATGGGCAGGGGCAGCCCCAGCATTTT	CASSLYGQGQPQHF
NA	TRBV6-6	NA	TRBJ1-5	TGTGCCAGCACCGGACAGTTAAATCAGCCCCAGCATTTT	CASTGQLNQPQHF
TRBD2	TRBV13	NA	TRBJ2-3	TGTGCCAGCAGCTTAGAACCCCGCCCTAGCGGGGGGGCGAATACGCAGTATTTT	CASSLEPRPSGGANTQYF
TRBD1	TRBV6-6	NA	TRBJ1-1	TGTGTCAGCAACAGGGGGCGACAGGGGGGCACTGAAGCTTTCTTT	CVSNRGRQGGTEAFF
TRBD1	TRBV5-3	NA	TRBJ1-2	TGTGCCAGAAGCTGCGACAGGGCCCAAACTAACTATGGCTACACCTTC	CARSCDRAQTNYGYTF
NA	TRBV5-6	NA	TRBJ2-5	TGTGCCAGCAGCTTAACAGGGAGTCCCCAAGAGACCCAGTACTTC	CASSLTGSPQETQYF
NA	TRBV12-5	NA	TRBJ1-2	TGTGCTAGTGGGACGAATCGGGGGACTGGCTACACCTTC	CASGTNRGTGYTF
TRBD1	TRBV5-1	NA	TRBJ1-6	TGCGCCAGCAGCTTACAGGGGGCTCCCTATAATTCACCCCTCCACTTT	CASSLQGAPYNSPLHF
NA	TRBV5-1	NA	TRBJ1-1	TGCGCCAGCAGCCCGGACCTGACAGTTTCGAACACTGAAGCTTTCTTT	CASSPDLTVSNTEAFF
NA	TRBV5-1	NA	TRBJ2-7	TGCGCCAGCAGCTTACGGGACAAATACGAGCAGTACTTC	CASSLRDKYEQYF
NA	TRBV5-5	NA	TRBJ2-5	TGTGCCAGCAGCTTGATGGCTAGCAGTCAGTACTTC	CASSLMASSQYF
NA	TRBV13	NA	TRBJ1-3	TGTGCCAGCAGCGACAGCGGAGGGACGTCTGGAAACACCATATATTTT	CASSDSGGTSGNTIYF
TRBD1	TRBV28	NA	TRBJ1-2	TGTGCCAGCTGGGACAGGGAGGACTATGGCTACACCTTC	CASWDREDYGYTF
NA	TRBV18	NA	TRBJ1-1	TGTGCCAGCTCACTCACAGGGCTATTGAACACTGAAGCTTTCTTT	CASSLTGLLNTEAFF
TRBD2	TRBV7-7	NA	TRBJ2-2	TGTGCCAGCAGCTCCCAGACTAGCTTGGGGGCCGGGGAGCTGTTTTTT	CASSSQTSLGAGELFF
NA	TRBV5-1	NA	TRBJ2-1	TGCGCCAGCAGCTTACAGGGTGGCTACAATGAGCAGTTCTTC	CASSLQGGYNEQFF
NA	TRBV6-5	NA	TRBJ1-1	TGTGCCAGCAGTTACTCGGCGGGGACTGAAGCTTTCTTT	CASSYSAGTEAFF
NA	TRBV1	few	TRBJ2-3	TGCACCAGCAGAACGATAAAAGGGACTAGCCCACACACAGATACGCAGTATTTT	CTSRTIKGTSPHTDTQYF
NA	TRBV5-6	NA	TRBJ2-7	TGTGCCAGCAGCCCGGAGGAGGGGAGCGAGCAGTACTTC	CASSPEEGSEQYF
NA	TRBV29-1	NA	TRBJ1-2	TGCAGCGTTCTTTTATCGGCAGGGCCTGACTATGGCTACACCTTC	CSVLLSAGPDYGYTF
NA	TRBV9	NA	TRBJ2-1	TGTGCCAGCAGCGTAGGGTCGGGGTCCTACAATGAGCAGTTCTTC	CASSVGSGSYNEQFF
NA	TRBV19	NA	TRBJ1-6	TGTGCCAGTAGTATTCTGGACATTCAACGACCCCTCCACTTT	CASSILDIQRPLHF
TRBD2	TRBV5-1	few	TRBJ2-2	TGCGCCAGCAGCTTGACCCCTAGCGGGCTAAACACCGGGGAGCTGTTTTTT	CASSLTPSGLNTGELFF
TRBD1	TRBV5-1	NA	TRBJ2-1	TGCGCCAGCAGCTGGGCAGGACAGGGGGACAATGAGCAGTTCTTC	CASSWAGQGDNEQFF
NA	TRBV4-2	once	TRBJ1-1	TGTGCCAGCAGCCCGGGGGAGGGATCTAACACTGAAGCTTTCTTT	CASSPGEGSNTEAFF
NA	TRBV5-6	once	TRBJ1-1	TGTGCCAGCAGCTTTCGGGGAGGGGTCGGGATGAACACTGAAGCTTTCTTT	CASSFRGGVGMNTEAFF
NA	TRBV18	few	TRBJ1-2	TGTGCCAGCTCACCGGTTGGGGGGAATGGCTACACCTTC	CASSPVGGNGYTF
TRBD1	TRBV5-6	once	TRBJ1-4	TGTGCCAGCAGCTTCAGGGGGCCAAATGAAAAACTGTTTTTT	CASSFRGPNEKLFF
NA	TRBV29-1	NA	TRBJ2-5	TGCAGCGTTGAAGTAGAAGAGACCCAGTACTTC	CSVEVEETQYF
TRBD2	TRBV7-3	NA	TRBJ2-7	TGTGCCAGCAGCCCCCAAGGCTCTAGCGGGGCTTACGAGCAGTACTTC	CASSPQGSSGAYEQYF
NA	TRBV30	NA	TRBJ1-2	TGTGCTTGGAGAGGGACATTAGCTAACTATGGCTACACCTTC	CAWRGTLANYGYTF
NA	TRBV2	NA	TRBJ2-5	TGTGCCAGCAAAACTAGCCCCTCCCAAGAGACCCAGTACTTC	CASKTSPSQETQYF
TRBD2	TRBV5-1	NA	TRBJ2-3	TGCGCCAGCAGCTTGGGTGGCGGGGGGGCCCCAGATACGCAGTATTTT	CASSLGGGGAPDTQYF
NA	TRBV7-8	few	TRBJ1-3	TGTGCCAGCAGCTTAGACTACTCTGGAAACACCATATATTTT	CASSLDYSGNTIYF
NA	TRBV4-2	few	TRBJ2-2	TGTGCCAGCAGCCAAGACGGAAGGGGGGGGGTTACCGGGGAGCTGTTTTTT	CASSQDGRGGVTGELFF
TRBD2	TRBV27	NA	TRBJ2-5	TGTGCCAGCAGTCGTGAGCGGGGGGTCGAGACCCAGTACTTC	CASSRERGVETQYF
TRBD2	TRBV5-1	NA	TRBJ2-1	TGCGCCAGCGGACTAGCGGGAAACTCCTACAATGAGCAGTTCTTC	CASGLAGNSYNEQFF
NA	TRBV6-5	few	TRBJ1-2	TGTGCCAGCAGTTACCAACGGGGAAACTATGGCTACACCTTC	CASSYQRGNYGYTF
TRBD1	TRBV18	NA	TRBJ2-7	TGTGCCAGCTCGCCTGGACAGGGTCCCACCTACGAGCAGTACTTC	CASSPGQGPTYEQYF
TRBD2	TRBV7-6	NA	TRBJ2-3	TGTGCCAGCAGCCCCAGCGGGGGCCACACAGATACGCAGTATTTT	CASSPSGGHTDTQYF
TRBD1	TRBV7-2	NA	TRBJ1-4	TGTGCCAGCAGCTTAACATCCGGGACAGGAGGTGAAAAACTGTTTTTT	CASSLTSGTGGEKLFF
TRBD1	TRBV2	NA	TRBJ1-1	TGTGCCAGCAGTGAAGAACAGGGGGCTTACACTGAAGCTTTCTTT	CASSEEQGAYTEAFF
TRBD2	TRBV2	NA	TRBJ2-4	TGTGCCAGCAGTTATACCGGGACTAGCGGCTTAGCCAAAAACATTCAGTACTTC	CASSYTGTSGLAKNIQYF
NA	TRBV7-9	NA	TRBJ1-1	TGTGCCAGCAGCTTAGGGCACAGGGACCTGAACACTGAAGCTTTCTTT	CASSLGHRDLNTEAFF
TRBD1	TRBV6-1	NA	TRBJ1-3	TGTGCCAGCAGTGTCGACAGGGACCGAAACACCATATATTTT	CASSVDRDRNTIYF
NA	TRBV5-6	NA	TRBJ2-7	TGTGCCAGCAGCCTATACACCAGGGGACAAAGCTCCTACGAGCAGTACTTC	CASSLYTRGQSSYEQYF
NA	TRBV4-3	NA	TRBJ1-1	TGCGCCAGCAGCCAAGACTACCCGAATCTATCCACTGAAGCTTTCTTT	CASSQDYPNLSTEAFF
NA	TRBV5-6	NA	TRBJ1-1	TGTGCCAGCAGCTTGCCTACGGACAGAAGGAACACTGAAGCTTTCTTT	CASSLPTDRRNTEAFF
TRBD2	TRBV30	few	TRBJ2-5	TGTGCCTGGGAGGGGCTAGCGGAGGCTGAGGAGACCCAGTACTTC	CAWEGLAEAEETQYF
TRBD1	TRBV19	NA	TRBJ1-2	TGTGCCTCTAAGGGGGCCGATGGCTACACCTTC	CASKGADGYTF
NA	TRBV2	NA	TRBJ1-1	TGTGCCAGCAGCGACAGTAACACTGAAGCTTTCTTT	CASSDSNTEAFF
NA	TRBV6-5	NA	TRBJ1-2	TGTGCCAGCAGTCTCTTTGGAGGGAGGGATAATGGCTACACCTTC	CASSLFGGRDNGYTF
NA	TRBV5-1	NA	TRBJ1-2	TGCGCCAGCAGCTCCGGGACATTGAATGGCTACACCTTC	CASSSGTLNGYTF